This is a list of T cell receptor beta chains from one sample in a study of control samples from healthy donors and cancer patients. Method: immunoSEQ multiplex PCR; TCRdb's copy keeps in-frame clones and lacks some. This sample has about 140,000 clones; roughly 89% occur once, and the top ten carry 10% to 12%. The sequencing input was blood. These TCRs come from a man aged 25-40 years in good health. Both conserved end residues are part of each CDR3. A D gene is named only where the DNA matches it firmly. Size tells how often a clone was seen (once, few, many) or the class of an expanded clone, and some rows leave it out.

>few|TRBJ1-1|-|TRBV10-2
CASSYGYNTEAFF
TGCGCCAGCAGTTACGGGTATAACACTGAAGCTTTCTTT
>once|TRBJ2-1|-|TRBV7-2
CASSPGVGHEQFF
TGTGCCAGCAGCCCAGGTGTGGGACATGAGCAGTTCTTC
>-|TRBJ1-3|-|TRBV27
CASSLRPSSGNTIYF
TGTGCCAGCTCGTTACGGCCAAGCTCTGGAAACACCATATATTTT
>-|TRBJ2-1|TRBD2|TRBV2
CASTGLGQFSYNEQFF
TGTGCCAGCACGGGACTAGGTCAATTTTCCTACAATGAGCAGTTCTTC
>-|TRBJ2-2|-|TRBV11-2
CASSLDRGRELFF
TGTGCCAGCAGCTTAGACAGGGGCCGGGAGCTGTTTTTT
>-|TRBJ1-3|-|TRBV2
CASSDWSVFSGNTIYF
TGTGCCAGCAGTGACTGGTCAGTCTTTTCTGGAAACACCATATATTTT
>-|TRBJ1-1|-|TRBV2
CASSDDGNTEAFF
TGTGCCAGCAGTGATGACGGAAACACTGAAGCTTTCTTT
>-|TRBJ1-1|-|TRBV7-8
CASSFDRLNTEAFF
TGTGCCAGCAGTTTCGACAGGTTGAACACTGAAGCTTTCTTT
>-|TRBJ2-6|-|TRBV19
CASKSGEGSGANVLTF
TGTGCCAGTAAATCAGGGGAGGGCTCTGGGGCCAACGTCCTGACTTTC
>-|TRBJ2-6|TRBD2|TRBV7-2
CASRRTRDGANVLTF
TGTGCCAGCAGACGGACTAGGGACGGGGCCAACGTCCTGACTTTC
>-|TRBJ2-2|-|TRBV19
CASKGTGLSGELFF
TGTGCCAGTAAAGGAACAGGGCTAAGCGGGGAGCTGTTTTTT
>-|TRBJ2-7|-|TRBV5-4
CASSRTTSQGEQYF
TGTGCCAGCAGCCGGACGACATCGCAGGGAGAGCAGTACTTC
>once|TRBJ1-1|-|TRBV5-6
CASSYLQGRSTEAFF
TGTGCCAGCAGCTACCTACAGGGTCGAAGCACTGAAGCTTTCTTT
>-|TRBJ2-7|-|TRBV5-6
CASSLTGSSYEQYF
TGTGCCAGCAGCCTGACAGGAAGCTCCTACGAGCAGTACTTC
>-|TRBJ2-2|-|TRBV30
CAWSDGINTGELFF
TGTGCCTGGAGCGATGGAATAAACACCGGGGAGCTGTTTTTT
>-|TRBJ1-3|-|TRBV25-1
CATYSPRYTIYF
TGTGCCACCTACAGCCCGCGGTACACCATATATTTT
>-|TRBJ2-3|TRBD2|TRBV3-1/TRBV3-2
CASNHGRAADTQYF
TGTGCCAGCAATCACGGGAGGGCGGCAGATACGCAGTATTTT
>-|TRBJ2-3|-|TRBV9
CASSGYRSDTQYF
TGTGCCAGCAGCGGGTACCGGTCAGATACGCAGTATTTT
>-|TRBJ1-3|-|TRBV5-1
CASSLDPGLTGNTIYF
TGCGCCAGCAGCTTGGACCCAGGGCTTACCGGAAACACCATATATTTT
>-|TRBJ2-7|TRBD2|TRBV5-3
CARSTDRTSGNYEQYF
TGTGCCAGAAGCACGGATCGGACTAGCGGAAACTACGAGCAGTACTTC
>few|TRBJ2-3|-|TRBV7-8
CAQGGAGPADTQYF
TGTGCCCAGGGGGGGGCAGGGCCAGCAGATACGCAGTATTTT
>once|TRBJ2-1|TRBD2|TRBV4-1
CASSPWDDGGNEQFF
TGCGCCAGCAGCCCGTGGGACGACGGGGGGAATGAGCAGTTCTTC
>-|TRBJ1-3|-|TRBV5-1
CASSSGTTGNTIYF
TGCGCCAGCAGCTCCGGGACAACTGGAAACACCATATATTTT
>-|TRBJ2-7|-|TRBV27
CASSFRSGIYEQYF
TGTGCCAGCAGTTTCAGATCGGGGATCTACGAGCAGTACTTC
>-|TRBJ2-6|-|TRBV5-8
CASSLVVRSSGANVLTF
TGTGCCAGCAGCTTGGTTGTAAGGAGCTCTGGGGCCAACGTCCTGACTTTC
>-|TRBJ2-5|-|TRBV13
CASSSPRFPETQYF
TGTGCCAGCAGCTCACCGAGATTTCCGGAGACCCAGTACTTC
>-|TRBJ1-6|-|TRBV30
CAWSPWGDSYNSPLHF
TGTGCCTGGAGCCCCTGGGGGGACTCCTATAATTCACCCCTCCACTTT
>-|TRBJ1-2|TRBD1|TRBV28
CASSFRDRAYGYTF
TGTGCCAGCAGTTTCAGGGACAGGGCATATGGCTACACCTTC
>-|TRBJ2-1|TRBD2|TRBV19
CASSIGIAGRLINEQFF
TGTGCCAGTAGTATAGGGATAGCGGGACGTCTGATAAATGAGCAGTTCTTC
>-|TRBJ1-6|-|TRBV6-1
CASSEATGSPLHF
TGTGCCAGCAGTGAGGCCACCGGATCACCCCTCCACTTT
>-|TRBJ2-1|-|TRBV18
CASSPPSVNEQFF
TGTGCCAGCTCACCTCCTAGCGTCAATGAGCAGTTCTTC
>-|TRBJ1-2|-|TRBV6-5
CASSYRATGSYTF
TGTGCCAGCAGTTACCGTGCTACAGGGAGCTACACCTTC
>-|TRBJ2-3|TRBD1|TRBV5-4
CASSPPDRGSTDTQYF
TGTGCCAGCAGCCCACCCGACAGGGGAAGCACAGATACGCAGTATTTT
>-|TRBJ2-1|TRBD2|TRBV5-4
CASSSQRLAGINEQFF
TGTGCCAGCAGCTCCCAGCGACTAGCGGGGATCAATGAGCAGTTCTTC
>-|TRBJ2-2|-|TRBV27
CASSSSGELFF
TGTGCCAGCAGTTCCTCTGGGGAGCTGTTTTTT
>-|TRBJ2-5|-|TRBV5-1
CASRASGGKETQYF
TGCGCCAGCAGAGCGAGCGGAGGGAAAGAGACCCAGTACTTC
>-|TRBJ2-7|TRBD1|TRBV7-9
CASSLENGQGRYF
TGTGCCAGCAGCTTAGAAAACGGACAGGGCAGGTACTTC
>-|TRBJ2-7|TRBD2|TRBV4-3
CASSQVAGAYEQYF
TGCGCCAGCAGCCAAGTCGCGGGAGCCTACGAGCAGTACTTC
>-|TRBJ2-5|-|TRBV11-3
CASSFSERETQYF
TGTGCCAGCAGCTTTTCTGAGCGAGAGACCCAGTACTTC
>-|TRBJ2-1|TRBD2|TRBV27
CASRTGLAGFVVNEQFF
TGTGCCAGCAGGACGGGACTAGCGGGGTTCGTTGTCAATGAGCAGTTCTTC
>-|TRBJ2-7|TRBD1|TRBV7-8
CASSPGTGLYEQYF
TGTGCCAGCAGCCCTGGGACAGGACTGTACGAGCAGTACTTC